This T cell receptor beta chain was identified in a study of blood T cell repertoires in COVID-19. The germline V gene has CDR1 KGHDR and CDR2 SFDVKD. Trimming cost V 1 base and J 11 bases, with 9 bases left between them. This CDR3 is 12 amino acids long. Sequencing was performed with immunoSEQ multiplex PCR; in TCRdb, only in-frame clones are kept and a portion is missing. The table lists around 250,000 clones, 90% of them singletons, with 2% to 2.5% in the top ten. Sequencing was carried out using peripheral blood. The sequence was collected from a woman aged 55-69 years with COVID-19, enrolled during active disease. The chain employs TRBV24-1 and TRBJ2-3; a weak D match, TRBD1 (5 bases). Written as DNA, the CDR3 is TGTGCCACCAGTGATTTAGGGGTAGAGCAGTATTTT. As protein: CATSDLGVEQYF.